This paragraph covers one TCR beta chain sequence. Its antigen is unknown. CDR1 and CDR2 (germline): LGHNA, YSLEER. V was clipped by 0 bases and J by 2 bases, with 11 bases between them. The CDR3 covers 15 residues. PCR employed 60 Vbeta and 13 Jbeta primers. Assay used: immunoSEQ multiplex PCR; TCRdb lists only in-frame clones, some missing. The table shows more than 100,000 clones, with over 80% occurring only once. These data originate in a study of cytomegalovirus exposure and HLA in healthy donors. Whole-study results and caveats: It was only CMV serostatus that was available as immune exposure information. Through in vitro validation, three CMV-associated chains were shown to be specific for CMV antigens.

Sequencing used PBMCs. This receptor was identified in a man aged 50 or older in good health and CMV-seronegative. V gene TRBV4-3 combines with J gene TRBJ2-7, with D possibly TRBD1 on 6 matching bases. CDR3 sequence: CASSQDRGVTYEQYF. CDR3 nucleotides: TGCGCCAGCAGCCAAGACAGGGGCGTAACCTACGAGCAGTACTTC.